Below, 15 T cell receptor beta chains from the same sample are listed, as sequenced in a study of metastatic and nonmetastatic thyroid tumors. Through MiXCR, TCRdb re-clonotyped the PCR reads. The data show around 41,000 clones, with 13% seen just once and 9% to 9.5% held by the top ten. No treatment had been given to any patient before thyroid surgery. The specimen was blood. These receptors originate from a female donor with papillary thyroid cancer or a benign thyroid nodule (not recorded which). Some clones in this sample may be carry-over from other donors' samples.

As for this clone: One junction end disagrees with the germline gene, perhaps due to a read error. The rearrangement uses TRBV11-2 and TRBJ2-1, with 8 bases identical to TRBD2. Germline V gene lookup returns CDR1 SGHAT and CDR2 FQNNGV. The CDR3 totals 16 residues. The CDR3 here is CASGLELAVGYNEQFF. The CDR3 region has the DNA TGTGCCAGCGGCTTGGAACTAGCGGTAGGCTACAATGAGCAGTTCTTC.

This clone was observed at least ten times. This chain joins TRBV19 and TRBJ2-7; 7 positions match TRBD2. V lost 6 bases to trimming and J lost 7 bases; unmatched junction nucleotides: 15. The CDR3 runs to 15 residues. CDR1 and CDR2 (germline): LNHDA, SQIVND (reference sequence). In DNA form, the CDR3 reads TGTGCCAGTAGAGGAATGGAGGAGGGGACTAAGGAGCAGTACTTC. Translation: CASRGMEEGTKEQYF. The entire variable domain, with the rest obtained from reference TRBV19 and TRBJ2-7, is as follows: DGGITQSPKYLFRKEGQNVTLSCEQNLNHDAMYWYRQDPGQGLRLIYYSQIVNDFQKGDIAEGYSVSREKKESFPLTVTSAQKNPTAFYLCASRGMEEGTKEQYFGPGTRLTVT.

This clone was counted between two and nine times. A much larger clone lies one base from this, so it may be a read error. The chain recombines TRBV20-1 with TRBJ1-1, with D possibly TRBD1 on 5 matching bases. Germline CDR1 is DFQATT and CDR2 is SNEGSKA (reference sequence). V was pared by 0 bases and J by 12 bases, with 14 bases between. The CDR3 consists of 12 residues. This CDR3 is CSARESRQGTFF. CDR3 nucleotides: TGCAGTGCTAGAGAGTCCAGGCAGGGAACTTTCTTT.

This clone was counted many times. The chain is built from TRBV5-6 and TRBJ2-7; 9 bases are shared with TRBD1. With 5 bases clipped from V and 4 bases from J, the junction kept 10 bases outside the gene matches. The CDR3 is 15 residues long. Germline CDR1 reads SGHDT; CDR2 reads YYEEEE. The CDR3 region is CASRSGTGIIYEQYF. The CDR3 DNA follows: TGTGCCAGCAGGTCCGGGACAGGGATAATTTACGAGCAGTACTTC.

This clone came up many times. This may arise from a read error, as a much more abundant clone is one base away. The chain links TRBV19 to TRBJ2-2; D perhaps matches TRBD1 (5 bases). Trimming took off 3 bases at V and 6 bases at J, with 14 bases between the two ends. This CDR3 is built from 15 residues. Germline loops: CDR1 LNHDA, CDR2 SQIVND (reference sequence). CDR3 DNA: TGTGCCAGTAGTATCGCCCAGGGCCGCGCCGGGGAGCTGTTTTTT. Its translation is CASSIAQGRAGELFF.

This clone was seen many times. This chain uses TRBV12-3 or TRBV12-4 with TRBJ2-5; D remains unclear. V lost 6 bases and J 5 bases, leaving 19 bases between the germline ends. The CDR3 length is 15 residues. CDR3 loop: CASRTGRSSEETQYF. In DNA form, the CDR3 reads TGTGCCAGCAGAACGGGCCGTTCGTCTGAGGAGACCCAGTACTTC.

The chain has TRBV7-8 and TRBJ2-1; 8 nucleotides align to TRBD2. The CDR3 has 15 amino acids. Germline values: CDR1 SGHVS, CDR2 FQNEAQ. The J segment lost 8 bases and the V segment lost 0 bases, leaving 6 bases of the junction unmatched. The CDR3 DNA follows: TGTGCCAGCAGCTTAGCCAGCGGGAGACCCCATGAGCAGTTCTTC. Translating it yields CASSLASGRPHEQFF.

This clone appeared many times. The chain joins TRBV5-5 to TRBJ1-5, with D hard to call. V was pared by 3 bases and J by 3 bases, with 10 bases between. The CDR3 runs to 14 residues. Germline V gene sequence: CDR1 SGHKS, CDR2 YYEKEE (reference sequence). The CDR3 bases are TGTGCCAGCAGCTACGGGGTTTCCAATCAGCCCCAGCATTTT. Protein: CASSYGVSNQPQHF.

The rearrangement joins TRBV5-4 to TRBJ2-5; TRBD1 agrees at 8 bases. The CDR3 runs 14 residues. Germline V CDR1 and CDR2: SGHNT, YYREEE (reference sequence). Unmatched junction bases numbered 7, after V lost 4 bases and J lost 5 bases. CDR3 sequence (DNA): TGTGCCAGCAGCGTCAGGGGGCGGTGGGAGACCCAGTACTTC. Translation gives CASSVRGRWETQYF. Together with reference TRBV5-4 and TRBJ2-5, the CDR3 gives the full variable domain: ETGVTQSPTHLIKTRGQQVTLRCSSQSGHNTVSWYQQALGQGPQFIFQYYREEENGRGNFPPRFSGLQFPNYSSELNVNALELDDSALYLCASSVRGRWETQYFGPGTRLLVL.

This clone occurred a few times. The rearrangement joins TRBV6-1 to TRBJ2-7; possible D gene TRBD2, 6 bases. CDR1 and CDR2 (germline): MNHNS, SASEGT. The V end was cut by 2 bases, the J end by 1 base, with 18 bases between. The CDR3 loop spans 17 amino acids. The CDR3 reads CASSELGLDGGSYEQYF. CDR3 bases: TGTGCCAGCAGTGAATTGGGACTGGACGGCGGGTCCTACGAGCAGTACTTC.

This clone showed up many times. The chain's CDR3 is CSTWRDDTEAFF. The CDR3 DNA follows: TGCAGCACGTGGCGGGACGACACTGAAGCTTTCTTT. The chain has TRBV29-1 and TRBJ1-1; D might be TRBD1 (5 bases). The CDR3 runs 12 residues. Germline CDR1 SQVTM, CDR2 ANQGSEA. The ends were cut back, 8 bases at V and 3 bases at J, with 13 bases in the middle.

This clone was observed a few times. This could be a read error, since a much larger clone is one nucleotide away. The J gene is TRBJ2-5, the V gene TRBV15; D call uncertain. Germline CDR1 and CDR2: LNHNV and YYDKDF (reference sequence). CDR3 length equals 14 residues. Written as DNA, the CDR3 is TGTGCCACCAGCAGAGCAGGCAGCCAAGAGACCGAGTACTTC. It yields the protein CATSRAGSQETEYF.

This clone was recorded many times. This specimen includes other DNA sequences encoding the same CDR3. The V and J genes are TRBV4-1 and TRBJ1-4, with TRBD1 as a possible D gene (6 bases). V was cut by 1 base and J by 7 bases, with 16 bases left in between. This CDR3 contains 16 residues. Germline V gene data show CDR1 as MGHRA and CDR2 as YSYEKL. CDR3 amino acids: CASSQADTGAGEKLFF. DNA for the CDR3: TGCGCCAGCAGCCAAGCGGATACGGGGGCTGGTGAAAAACTGTTTTTT.

Of note for this clone: One end of the junction is discordant with germline, which a read error may explain. This chain joins TRBV11-2 and TRBJ1-2; D unclear. Germline assignment: CDR1 SGHAT and CDR2 FQNNGV. CDR3 length: 14 residues. The CDR3 DNA follows: TGTGCCAGCATCTTAATGTCCGGTCAGCATGGCTACACCTTC. As protein: CASILMSGQHGYTF.

This clone has a count of ten or more. This chain connects TRBV5-4 to TRBJ2-2; 9 bases are a match to TRBD2. Germline-derived CDR1 and CDR2 are SGHNT and YYREEE (reference sequence). The CDR3 is made up of 16 amino acids. The junction had 5 bases not matched to a gene; V was cut back by 0 bases and J by 5 bases. CDR3 sequence reads: CASSLGGLAGTGELFF. CDR3 bases: TGTGCCAGCAGCTTGGGAGGGCTAGCGGGGACCGGGGAGCTGTTTTTT.